Given below is one T cell receptor beta chain in context. This clonotype came up a few times. Its antigen is not yet known. Base qualities are not provided; no much larger clone lies one nucleotide away. The approximately 39 donors, aged about 6 to 95 years, were systemically healthy Caucasian individuals from Russia. Each donor gave around 9.8 milliliters of peripheral blood, collected into EDTA-treated Vacutainer tubes. PBMCs were isolated by Ficoll-Paque density-gradient centrifugation, with at least 6.5 million obtained per sample. Trizol reagent was used to extract total RNA from PBMCs, with at least 6 micrograms per sample. For every donor, flow cytometry on a PBMC aliquot measured the percentage of naive CD45RAhigh/CD27high T cells. The data were taken from a study of blood T cells in healthy people across ages (dated by TCRdb to the mid-2010s). About the full investigation: Template switching captured roughly one uniquely barcoded TCR beta cDNA molecule per two T cells in model experiments. To track age-related changes in TCR beta repertoire diversity, the study relied on deep sequencing normalized with unique cDNA molecular identifiers. Donors were grouped into four age groups: young (average about 15 years), middle-aged (around 39), aged (around 66) and long-lived (approximately 81). Donors of different ages were randomly distributed across sequencing lanes to avoid experimental bias. Two additional independent replicas of 1 million unique cDNA reads from the same blood draw were analyzed for two donors (one aged 18 to 29 and one aged 80 or older).

The library was obtained by 5' RACE. Instrument on record: Illumina HiSeq 2500. A second PCR of roughly 6 to 12 cycles was run with a J-beta primer mix and a sample-barcoded 5' primer. A template-switch 5' adaptor carrying 12 random nucleotides introduced a unique molecular identifier onto each TCR beta cDNA molecule. Each sample yielded at least 3 million CDR3-containing paired-end reads. First-strand cDNA was synthesized from all RNA with the Mint cDNA synthesis kit, primed by a TRBC-specific oligonucleotide. After uracil-DNA glycosylase treatment, a first 18-cycle PCR used universal primers M1SS and BC2_uni_R on all cDNA. Per the source publication's procedure: For normalization, 1 million high-quality reads, each with a distinct molecular identifier, were randomly selected from each sample. Reads with shared molecular identifiers were discarded instead of being binned into consensus sequences. MiTCR, set to a Q25 quality threshold and the strictest error-elimination algorithm, was used for CDR3 identification, clonotype clustering and error correction. A nonparametric unseen species model with Euler transformation was used to estimate lower-bound total TCR beta diversity. TCRdb itself trimmed the public reads at Q25 with fastp, ran MiXCR and retained productive beta chains. Here each entry gathers all rows of one CDR3 protein and keeps the most common genes and DNA. The V and J calls reflect TCRdb's pipeline rather than the authors' work. This sample has about 1.1 million distinct CDR3 sequences in its table, and roughly two fifths of those were observed once. The ten largest clones represent around 12% of the sample.

The study at large found these results: Because the CMV infection status of the donors was unknown, age-related changes in expanded clonotypes may potentially have been confounded. Observed TCR beta diversity per million T cells fell roughly linearly with age, and a significant reduction was already apparent by age roughly 40. Because profiling used bulk unsorted PBMCs, naive and antigen-experienced compartments could not be compared conclusively. There was a strong correlation between observed TCR beta diversity and the percentage of naive T cells measured by flow cytometry. The long-lived group showed more naive CD4+ T cells, fewer expanded clones and increased TCR diversity than the aged group, suggesting age selection. Estimates of total diversity based on one million sequenced T cells were considered lower bounds and underestimates.

The trim is 3 bases for V and 5 bases for J, with a gap of 7 bases between the germline ends. From the cysteine up to the phenylalanine, the CDR3 has a length of 12 residues. The sequence is cut down to CDR3 DNA, 36 bases in frame from base 1. For CDR1 and CDR2, the germline V gene lists SNHLY and FYNNEI. The chain couples TRBV2 to TRBJ1-2; the D gene is perhaps TRBD1, on 5 matching bases. The sequence was obtained from a man younger than 30 in good health. The material sequenced was blood. The bases are TGTGCCAGCAGTGAGGGGCAGTATGGCTACACCTTC. This translates into CASSEGQYGYTF.